This T cell receptor (beta chain) was found in a study of cytomegalovirus exposure and HLA in healthy donors. Study summary: Among the 350 to 500 donors who were genotyped, approximately 84% fell in the genetic ancestry cluster that is associated with self-reported Caucasian donors.

PCR used 60 Vbeta primers and 13 Jbeta primers. The assay was immunoSEQ multiplex PCR, and TCRdb's table has in-frame clones only and misses some. The top ten hold around 1.9% of the sample, which has 90,000 to 130,000 clones, approximately 86% seen once. The CDR3 is made up of 13 amino acids. CDR1 and CDR2 from the germline V gene are MDHEN and SYDVKM. Deletions cut 2 bases from V and 7 bases from J, with 11 bases between. V usage is TRBV28 and J usage is TRBJ1-1, with D possibly matching TRBD1 (5 bases). The TCR was taken from a man aged 35 to 55 in good health and CMV-seronegative. The material sequenced was PBMCs. The CDR3 DNA reads TGTGCCAGCAGTTTAGTTGGCACAGGTGAAGCTTTCTTT. It yields the protein CASSLVGTGEAFF.